This T cell receptor beta chain was sequenced during a study of T cell responses to AZD1222 COVID-19 vaccine. Using immunoSEQ multiplex PCR, the repertoire was profiled, and TCRdb retains in-frame clones only, with some absent. The sample holds 120,000 or so clones, 88% seen once. Points on this clone: The antigen remains unidentified.

The CDR3 consists of 13 residues. CDR1 and CDR2 (germline): SEHNR, FQNEAQ (reference sequence). The V gene lost 5 bases and the J gene lost 2 bases, with 9 bases spanning the gap. Study conclusions and caveats: Donor demographics were predominantly white British with a female majority; clonal diversity may be underestimated. Samples come after the peak T cell response, not at day 14. Receipt of two AZD1222 doses was followed by a rise in Spike-specific TCR breadth and depth. Of spike-specific TCRs, nearly half reportedly target regions left unmutated in variants.

The gene calls are TRBV7-9 and TRBJ2-5, with unresolved D. This receptor was identified in an adult in good health. This specimen was peripheral blood, taken on day 0 of AZD1222 vaccination. DNA for the CDR3: TGTGCCAGCAGCAAGACACCTCAAGAGACCCAGTACTTC. Translation: CASSKTPQETQYF.